The sequence of this TCR beta chain was determined in a study of Graves' ophthalmopathy and Graves' hyperthyroidism. Trimming removed 5 bases from V and 1 base from J; junction bases left unmatched: 4. Germline V gene data show CDR1 as SQVTM and CDR2 as ANQGSEA. This CDR3 region has 14 residues. This clonotype was picked up many times. Researchers took RNA transcripts and amplified TCR beta CDR3 regions from them. HTBI primers were used in a first-round RT-PCR, which preceded a second-round multiplex PCR. One entry per CDR3 protein, called by TCRdb with MiXCR from the multiplex PCR reads. The table includes over 500,000 distinct CDR3 sequences, 22% detected once.

The chain carries TRBV29-1 and TRBJ2-5; 10 bases match TRBD2. Sample: peripheral blood. This clonotype was obtained from a woman under 30 with stable Graves' hyperthyroidism. Some clones in this sample may be carry-over from other donors' samples. In nucleotides, the CDR3 is TGCAGCGTTCTAGCGGGGGTCTTCCAAGAGACCCAGTACTTC. Protein sequence: CSVLAGVFQETQYF.